This entry is about one T cell receptor beta chain. Its antigen remains undetermined. Base qualities are not provided; no much larger clone lies one nucleotide away. These data are taken from a study of cytomegalovirus exposure and HLA in healthy donors (dated by TCRdb to about 2017). General notes on the study: In an earlier analysis of 587 of the donors, approximately 260 Gb of sequence data and 90 million to 130 million unique TCR beta sequences from some 170 million T cells were reported. The T cell repertoires of some 670 subjects were profiled by immunosequencing and related to cytomegalovirus serostatus. Roughly 5 DR-DQ haplotypes were handled as single units for association and clustering because linkage in the cohort was strong. Among approximately 370 genotyped donors of the cohort, an average of approximately 240,000 unique TCR beta nucleotide sequences was sequenced per donor, of which approximately 18% were non-productive. All discovery cohort repertoires had been generated on a single sequencing platform. Roughly 300 gigabases of sequencing data and approximately 80 million unique TCR sequences were included in an early release covering about 700 HLA-typed donors. Genome-wide SNP genotypes for about 60% of the roughly 700 donors were used in a later genetic analysis, which treated that subset as a discovery cohort. An earlier analysis of some 500 of the donors applied high-throughput TCR beta sequencing to assess whether each TCR beta V gene segment acted as functional or pseudogenic. Among the approximately 400 genotyped donors, approximately 77% belonged to the genetic ancestry cluster associated with self-reported Caucasian donors. The number of typed donors differed by locus: roughly 629-640 for A, B, C, DRB1 and DQB1; some 500 for DQA1; around 580 for DPA1; and 400 to 480 for DPB1. Both class I and class II loci were covered by HLA typing, at four-digit resolution. The study aimed to test whether signatures of past pathogen exposure could be identified by cataloging public T cell receptors. A separate validation cohort of over 95 different subjects was used in addition to the roughly 720-subject first cohort. A later analysis re-examined previously published TCR beta repertoires from around 670 donors and added high-resolution HLA genotyping to investigate patterns of TCR occurrence. The study combined high-throughput TCR immunosequencing, statistical association of individual TCRs with disease status, and machine learning to predict cytomegalovirus infection status. Rather than drawing on any new phenotypic data, the later analysis identified candidate immune exposures from TCR beta sequences and the way those sequences occurred across donors. Donor age, sex, ethnicity and CMV serostatus were compiled alongside the repertoire data.

What the work shows at the level of the full study, not this receptor alone: A cluster of highly shared sequence variants was judged likely to represent a technical artifact of the sequencing pipeline. Compared with equally common non-associated chains, HLA-associated TCR beta chains in a later analysis were more clonally expanded and had lower generation probabilities. A total of 150 to 200 TCR beta chains were listed by the study as associated with cytomegalovirus. The classifier was reported to diagnose cytomegalovirus status with high specificity and sensitivity in both the original and validation cohorts. HLA typing was unavailable for some donors at each locus, so association tests used only the typed subset. Assigning TCR associations to individual alleles was difficult when HLA alleles, especially DR and DQ, strongly co-occurred. The only immune exposure information available for the cohort was CMV serostatus. Most TCR sequences were observed very rarely across donors, whereas some public TCRs were present in many individuals. Only TCR beta chains were sequenced in this cohort, and the absence of alpha or paired-chain data limited detectable features. Presence/absence analyses assumed roughly uniform sequencing depth across donors, an assumption that may not hold. In an earlier analysis of approximately 590 of the donors, most TCR beta V segments appeared in productive rearrangements about 90% or about 30% of the time, broadly matching IMGT annotations. Because the 87-base-pair reads could not distinguish some IMGT-functional V segments, including TRBV6-2 and TRBV6-3, those segments were excluded. A later analysis reported that several top co-occurrence clusters appeared linked to parvovirus B19, influenza, CMV and Epstein-Barr virus. In a later analysis, 16,951 TCR beta sequences were associated with specific HLA alleles at a false discovery rate of 0.05. An association between a missense DCLRE1C variant and V-gene and J-gene trimming of TCR beta chains was found in a later genetic analysis and replicated in an independent cohort. Some 15 rarely observed V segments, including chromosome 9 orphons, were excluded from the earlier analysis of about 600 of the donors because counts were too low. In a later analysis, TCR association rates were found to vary across HLA loci, with the most associated TCRs seen for DRB1 alleles and the fewest for HLA-C alleles. According to a later analysis, most CMV-associated TCR beta chains appeared to be HLA-restricted, and the HLA associations seemed to be driven largely by CMV exposure. According to a later genetic analysis, donors in an Asian-associated ancestry cluster had fewer N-insertions in productive TCRs than the approximately 650-donor mean. According to the authors, the approach could potentially be generalized to other disease states and immunological phenotypes. Correlated functional status among segregating V segments might be attributable to linkage disequilibrium, but an unknown experimental factor could not be ruled out. Three of the identified cytomegalovirus-associated TCR beta chains were confirmed in vitro to be specific for cytomegalovirus antigens. A further reported finding was that TCR beta sequences accurately predicted the HLA-A and HLA-B alleles for most subjects in the first cohort.

The CDR3 holds 11 amino acids from the cysteine to the phenylalanine. The only DNA kept is the CDR3, 33 bases in frame from the first base. The germline V gene provides CDR1 SGHTA and CDR2 FQGTGA. The V end gives up 10 bases and the J end 3 bases, leaving 3 bases in the junction not matched to a gene. The library was built by means of the immunoSEQ multiplex PCR assay. For the multiplex PCR, a mixture combining 60 forward primers for TCR Vbeta segments and 13 reverse primers for TCR Jbeta segments was used. Amplification of the CDR3 region of rearranged TCR beta genes was performed with a multiplex PCR assay on genomic DNA. Amplified TCR beta libraries were sequenced as 87-base-pair reads on the Illumina HiSeq System. On the authors' methods: Across the 700 or so repertoires, a later analysis counted 80 million or so unique TCR beta chains, around 10 million of which were shared by at least two donors. To remove PCR and sequencing errors, raw reads were error-corrected and collapsed into unique sequences using a nearest-neighbor algorithm that merged closely related sequences. CDR3 sequences were aligned to IMGT reference sequences to assign V, D and J gene segments. For a sequence to be retained, a match of at least six nucleotides to both a V gene segment and a J gene segment was required. A rearrangement counted as productive if the CDR3 had no stop codons and remained in frame with V and J, and every other rearrangement counted as non-productive. Following IMGT convention, CDR3 was defined as the stretch from the second conserved V-encoded cysteine up to the conserved J-encoded phenylalanine. The earlier analysis of 500 to 750 of the donors excluded any sequence lacking an unambiguous match to a single V gene segment. In an earlier analysis of roughly 500 of the donors, V segments were called functional above 56.7% productive rearrangements and were called segregating when the between-donor standard deviation exceeded 5%. To diagnose cytomegalovirus status from the catalog of TCR beta chain sequences, a statistical classification framework was built. A later analysis assigned V and J genes by comparing TCR nucleotide sequences with IMGT/GENE-DB human TR gene sequences. In a later analysis, CDR3 sequences and most-parsimonious VDJ recombination scenarios were assigned using the TCRdist pipeline. In a later analysis, each TCR beta chain was defined by its CDR3 amino acid sequence together with its V-gene family, and reads lacking a unique V-gene family were excluded. As a way to deal with suspected cross-contamination and a sequencing artifact, a later analysis dropped hundreds of nucleotide sequences that were highly shared and had low generation probability. A later analysis calculated a clonal expansion index for each public chain from normalized within-repertoire ranks of inferred template counts. In a later analysis, generation probabilities were computed using a VDJ recombination model fitted to out-of-frame rearrangements, and the results were checked against IGoR. Hypergeometric tests were used in a later analysis to score TCR-TCR, TCR-HLA and TCR-CMV co-occurrence, with a repertoire-size bias correction applied to the TCR pairs. In a later analysis, false discovery rates were estimated by permuting HLA or CMV assignments 20 times. In a later analysis, co-occurring TCRs were grouped with DBSCAN, and TCRdist sequence similarity was added when clustering was performed within HLA-allele-positive subsets. For co-occurrence clustering, repertoires with fewer than 30,000 or more than 120,000 public chains were excluded, along with four to six repertoires with anomalous nucleotide sharing. In its TCRdb copy, this immuneACCESS table keeps in-frame sequences only and misses some clones. Where compared with another copy, unresolved V genes explain less than half of these, and the others have no known cause. The V and J calls and clone size are taken from that table; D and trimming were inferred from the DNA. This sample holds 150,000 to 200,000 clones; about 76% were observed only once. Roughly 0.4% of the sample is taken by the ten largest.

The cohort comprised some 730 healthy bone marrow donors. At the time of sampling, all cohort members were nominally healthy, though unrecorded immune exposures were likely present. The donor tested CMV seropositive and was one of the 289 seropositive cohort members. A peripheral blood sample was provided by each donor, and peripheral blood mononuclear cells were used for TCR beta sequencing. The Qiagen DNeasy Blood Extraction Kit was used to extract genomic DNA from the blood cell samples. The chain is made from TRBV7-3 and TRBJ2-7; TRBD1 matches 7 bases in the middle. This clonotype was sampled from a male donor in good health and CMV-seropositive. Sequencing was performed on PBMCs. The CDR3 in this case is CATGQDYEQYF. The sequenced DNA: TGTGCCACCGGACAGGACTACGAGCAGTACTTC.